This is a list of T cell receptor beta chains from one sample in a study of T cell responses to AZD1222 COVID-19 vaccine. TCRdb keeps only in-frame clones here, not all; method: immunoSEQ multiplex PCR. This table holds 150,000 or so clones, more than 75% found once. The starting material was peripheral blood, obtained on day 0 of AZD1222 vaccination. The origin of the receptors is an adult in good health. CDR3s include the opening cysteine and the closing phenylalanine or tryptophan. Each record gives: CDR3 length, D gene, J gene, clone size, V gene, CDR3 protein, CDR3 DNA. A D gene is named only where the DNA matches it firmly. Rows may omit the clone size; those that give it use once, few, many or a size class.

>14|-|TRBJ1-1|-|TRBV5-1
CASSIQTGGTEAFF
TGCGCCAGCAGCATCCAGACGGGGGGTACTGAAGCTTTCTTT
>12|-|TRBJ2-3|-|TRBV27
CASTDRTDTQYF
TGTGCCAGCACGGACCGCACAGATACGCAGTATTTT
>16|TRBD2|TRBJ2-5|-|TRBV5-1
CASSLEASGGQETQYF
TGCGCCAGCAGCTTGGAGGCTAGCGGGGGCCAAGAGACCCAGTACTTC
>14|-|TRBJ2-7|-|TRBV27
CASRQGWSSYEQYF
TGTGCCAGCAGGCAAGGGTGGTCGTCCTACGAGCAGTACTTC
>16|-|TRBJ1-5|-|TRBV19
CASLGSLLPNNQPQHF
TGTGCCAGTCTCGGGTCCCTGCTTCCGAACAATCAGCCCCAGCATTTT
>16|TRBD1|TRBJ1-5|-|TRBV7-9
CASSSGMGDRAQPQHF
TGTGCCAGCAGCTCTGGAATGGGGGACAGGGCACAGCCCCAGCATTTT
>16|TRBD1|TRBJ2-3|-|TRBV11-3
CASSLGATTGTDTQYF
TGTGCCAGCAGCTTAGGTGCTACGACAGGGACAGATACGCAGTATTTT
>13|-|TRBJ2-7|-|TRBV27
CASSAGPPGEQYF
TGTGCCAGCAGTGCGGGACCACCTGGAGAGCAGTACTTC
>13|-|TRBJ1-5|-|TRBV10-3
CATTGNTEQPQHF
TGTGCCACCACAGGGAATACGGAGCAGCCCCAGCATTTT
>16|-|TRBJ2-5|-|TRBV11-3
CASSLDGGGDQETQYF
TGTGCCAGCAGCTTAGACGGTGGGGGTGATCAAGAGACCCAGTACTTC
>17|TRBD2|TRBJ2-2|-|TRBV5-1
CASSSSTSAILAGELFF
TGCGCCAGCAGCTCCTCGACTAGCGCGATATTAGCAGGGGAGCTGTTTTTT
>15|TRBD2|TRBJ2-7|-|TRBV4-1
CASSQVAGPLYEQYF
TGCGCCAGCAGCCAAGTAGCGGGGCCGCTCTACGAGCAGTACTTC
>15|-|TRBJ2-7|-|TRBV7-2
CASSPTDSSNYEQYF
TGTGCCAGCAGCCCAACAGACAGTTCCAACTACGAGCAGTACTTC
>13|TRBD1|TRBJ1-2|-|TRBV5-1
CASSSDRVGGYTF
TGCGCCAGCAGCTCGGACAGGGTAGGCGGCTACACCTTC
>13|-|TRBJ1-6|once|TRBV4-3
CASSQVGGSPLHF
TGCGCCAGCAGCCAAGTGGGGGGATCACCCCTCCACTTT
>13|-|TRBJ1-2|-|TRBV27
CASTRHLGYGYTF
TGTGCCAGCACCAGACACCTAGGGTATGGCTACACCTTC
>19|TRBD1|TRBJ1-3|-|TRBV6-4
CASSGMTLGQVPSGNTIYF
TGTGCCAGCAGTGGCATGACACTCGGACAGGTCCCCTCTGGAAACACCATATATTTT
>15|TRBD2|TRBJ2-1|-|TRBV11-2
CASSFPSGFYNEQFF
TGTGCCAGCAGCTTTCCTAGCGGGTTCTACAATGAGCAGTTCTTC
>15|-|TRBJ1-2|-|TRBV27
CASSPTTGYWAGYTF
TGTGCCAGCAGTCCCACTACAGGGTATTGGGCTGGCTACACCTTC
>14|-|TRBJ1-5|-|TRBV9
CASSGTHGEQPQHF
TGTGCCAGCAGCGGTACCCACGGAGAACAGCCCCAGCATTTT